This TCR beta chain stems from a study of blood T cell repertoires in COVID-19 (dated by TCRdb to the early 2020s). Background for the entire study: Samples covering the acute and convalescent phases of COVID-19 were provided by collaborators in the United States, Italy and Spain. Where available, HLA class I and class II types were obtained from metadata supplied by the sample provider rather than from assay-based typing. The repertoires were released in a freely available public database meant as a resource for research on the immune response to SARS-CoV-2. Samples came from the ongoing ImmuneRACE study (first 160 participants) plus 1,254 subjects from 6 global collaborators. Subjects who had been exposed to COVID-19, were actively infected with it, or had recovered from it provided the deeply sampled blood TCRbeta repertoires that made up the dataset. Nearly every sample came with metadata listing a de-identified subject ID, COVID-19 status, age in years and sex. The prospective study material was composed of cDNA or gDNA derived from T cells, B-cell-depleted T cells, or PBMCs. Overall study outcomes, separate from this receptor: Clinical and demographic metadata were provided uncurated, with the amount varying by source and participant.

A word on this clone: Its specific antigen is unknown. No base quality information exists; no much larger clone differs at one position.

TCRbeta CDR3 regions were amplified from genomic DNA by means of the immunoSEQ Assay, a bias-controlled multiplex PCR. In the authors' own workflow: The number of nucleated cells in each sample was estimated from the amplification of reference gene primers within the assay. To quantify the absolute abundance of each unique TCRbeta CDR3 rearrangement, sequence reads were collapsed and filtered. For each sample, productive Simpson clonality was calculated as the square root of Simpson's diversity index over productive rearrangements. The source is immuneACCESS, and TCRdb retained only in-frame sequences with V and J called. Part of the clones is not carried over; for the studies checked, unresolved V genes explain less than half of this, and the remainder is unexplained. D and trimming were read from the DNA, whereas the V and J calls and clone size are those reported in that table. This sample holds 40,000 to 50,000 clones; roughly 86% were observed only once. The ten largest clonotypes hold over 4.5% of the sample.

Including the terminal cysteine and phenylalanine, the CDR3 comprises 14 residues. Left in the record is the CDR3 DNA by itself, 42 bases read in frame from the first base. The germline V gene encodes CDR1 MDHEN and CDR2 SYDVKM. V sheds 1 base and J sheds 2 bases, leaving 7 bases between their ends. The collaborating institutions used their own protocols to collect whole blood in K2EDTA tubes. Collaborator samples were shipped for TCRbeta analysis as frozen whole blood, isolated PBMCs, or DNA extracted from either sample type. The chain uses TRBV28 and TRBJ2-3; the D segment cannot be called with confidence. Source material: peripheral blood. The receptor's source is a middle-aged man with active COVID-19. Here the CDR3 is given as CASSLSRYTDTQYF. The sequenced DNA: TGTGCCAGCAGTTTATCTCGTTACACAGATACGCAGTATTTT.